This T cell receptor (beta chain) appears in the sequencing data of a study of shared clonotypes between healthy human individuals. Whole-study results and caveats: Though the depth was large, rarefaction showed that sorted-subset sequencing was incomplete. It was the non-shared clonotypes that had lower generation probabilities than clonotypes shared by all four donors.

Germline loops: CDR1 WSHSY, CDR2 SAAADI. The CDR3 is 15 amino acids. The ends lost 6 bases at V and 1 base at J; junction bases unmatched: 3. Study processing details: Junction-only sequences without quality scores were provided by ImmunoSEQ, so filtering was different. Sequenced by immunoSEQ multiplex PCR; TCRdb stores in-frame clones only, minus some. D and trimming were read from the DNA, whereas the V and J calls and clone size are those reported in that table. The sample gives some 240,000 clones, approximately 65% of which show up once; around 10% is in the top ten. A word on this clone: Antigen: not known.

Material for sequencing was memory CD4+ T cells sorted from blood. Subset noted: CD45RA-negative fraction. This TCR derives from a man aged 30-40 years in good health. The rearrangement uses TRBV10-2 and TRBJ2-2, with TRBD1 identical over 9 bases. CDR3 nucleotide sequence: TGCGCCAGCAGAATGACAGGGGGGAACACCGGGGAGCTGTTTTTT. This sequence encodes CASRMTGGNTGELFF.